This entry lists 2 T cell receptor beta chains sequenced from one sample in a study of cytomegalovirus exposure and HLA in healthy donors. Assay: immunoSEQ multiplex PCR; the TCRdb copy retains only in-frame clones and omits some. The repertoire holds around 260,000 clones, with about nine tenths as singletons. Sequences were obtained from PBMCs. These receptors all come from a woman aged 30 to 39 in good health and CMV-seronegative.

The J gene is TRBJ1-1, the V gene TRBV4-3; tentatively, D is TRBD1 (5 bases). The V and J ends lost 3 bases and 0 bases respectively, with 5 bases between them. The CDR3 runs to 13 residues. The germline CDR1 and CDR2 sequences are LGHNA and YSLEER. The CDR3 region has the DNA TGCGCCAGCAGCCAGACAGTGAACACTGAAGCTTTCTTT. Translated, it gives CASSQTVNTEAFF.

The chain joins TRBV9 to TRBJ1-1; TRBD1 is a possible D gene (5 bases). This CDR3 comprises 13 residues. Germline V gives CDR1 SGDLS, CDR2 YYNGEE. The V gene lost 0 bases and the J gene lost 5 bases, with 8 bases spanning the gap. The CDR3 is CASSVEGETEAFF. In DNA form, the CDR3 reads TGTGCCAGCAGCGTAGAAGGGGAGACTGAAGCTTTCTTT.